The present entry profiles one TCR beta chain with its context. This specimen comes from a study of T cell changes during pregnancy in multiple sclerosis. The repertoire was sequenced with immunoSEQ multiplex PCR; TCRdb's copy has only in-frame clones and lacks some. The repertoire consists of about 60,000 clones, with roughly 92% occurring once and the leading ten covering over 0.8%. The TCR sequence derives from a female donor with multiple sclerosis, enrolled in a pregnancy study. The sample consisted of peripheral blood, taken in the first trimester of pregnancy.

CDR3: CASSLGTSGGTNEQFF. The CDR3 DNA is TGTGCCAGCAGCCTAGGGACTAGCGGAGGAACGAATGAGCAGTTCTTC. The genes are TRBV9 and TRBJ2-1; TRBD2 matches at 11 bases. V lost 4 bases, J lost 7 bases, and 10 bases stayed unmatched. CDR1 is SGDLS and CDR2 is YYNGEE in the germline V gene. The CDR3 runs 16 residues.